Listed here are 15 T cell receptor beta chains from one sample, sequenced in a study of cytomegalovirus exposure and HLA in healthy donors. 13 Jbeta primers and 60 Vbeta primers were used for the PCR. Data came from immunoSEQ multiplex PCR; TCRdb stores just in-frame clones and leaves some out. The table shows some 120,000 clones, with around 78% occurring only once. Sequencing was done on a sample of PBMCs. All receptors derive from a man aged 18 to 30 in good health and CMV-seropositive.

The V and J genes are TRBV7-2 and TRBJ1-1; D remains unclear. This CDR3 region has 13 residues. Germline CDR1 reads SGHTA; CDR2 reads FQGNSA. Trimming took 5 bases from V and 5 from J, leaving 12 bases between them. CDR3: CASSPQAETEAFF. The DNA for the CDR3 is TGTGCCAGCAGCCCCCAAGCGGAAACTGAAGCTTTCTTT.

The gene calls are TRBV5-6 and TRBJ2-3; D remains unclear. Germline assignment: CDR1 SGHDT and CDR2 YYEEEE. Trimming cost V 3 bases and J 4 bases, with 9 bases left between them. CDR3 length: 13 amino acids. CDR3: CASSSLVSDTQYF. Here the CDR3 DNA reads TGTGCCAGCAGCTCCTTAGTCTCAGATACGCAGTATTTT.

J is TRBJ1-5 and V is TRBV10-3; maybe TRBD1 (6 bases). Looked up from germline, CDR1 is ENHRY and CDR2 is SYGVKD. This CDR3 contains 13 residues. V was cut by 6 bases and J by 8 bases, with 14 bases left in between. The CDR3 DNA is TGTGCCATCAGCGGGGGGGCCCTTGAGCCCCAGCATTTT. The encoded protein is CAISGGALEPQHF.

The J gene is TRBJ1-2, the V gene TRBV6-5, with 8 bases aligning to TRBD1. With V trimmed by 5 bases and J by 4 bases, 3 bases remained unmatched. Per germline, CDR1 MNHEY and CDR2 SVGAGI. The CDR3 totals 13 residues. The CDR3 DNA sequence: TGTGCCAGCAGTGGACAGGGTCTCTATGGCTACACCTTC. It translates to CASSGQGLYGYTF.

The rearrangement joins TRBV4-1 to TRBJ1-2; 9 bases fit TRBD1. After removal of 2 bases from V and 6 bases from J, the junction contained 1 base not matched to a gene. The CDR3 runs 13 residues. The germline gives CDR1 MGHRA, CDR2 YSYEKL. The CDR3: CASSQRTGDGYTF. In nucleotides, the CDR3 is TGCGCCAGCAGCCAACGGACAGGGGATGGCTACACCTTC.

For the CDR3, the DNA is TGTGCCAGTATGGGACAAGGAAACACTGAAGCTTTCTTT. It yields the protein CASMGQGNTEAFF. This rearrangement joins TRBV19 to TRBJ1-1, with a weak D call TRBD1 (6 bases). The CDR3 runs 13 residues. The V end was cut by 7 bases, the J end by 2 bases, with 11 bases between. Germline V CDR1 and CDR2: LNHDA, SQIVND (reference sequence).

The chain uses TRBV19 and TRBJ1-4, with 7 bases identical to TRBD1. CDR1 LNHDA and CDR2 SQIVND come from the germline V gene (reference sequence). This CDR3 region has 16 residues. Trimming cost V 2 bases and J 6 bases; bases outside gene matches: 9. CDR3 sequence reads: CASSITGRGLDEKLFF. CDR3 nucleotides: TGTGCCAGTAGTATAACGGGAAGGGGGCTGGATGAAAAACTGTTTTTT.

The rearrangement joins TRBV29-1 to TRBJ1-1, with a tentative D call TRBD1 (5 bases). CDR3 length equals 13 residues. V lost 0 bases and J 7 bases, leaving 12 bases between the germline ends. The germline CDR1 and CDR2 sequences are SQVTM and ANQGSEA. The CDR3 sequence is CSVEEGPGNEAFF. CDR3 nucleotides: TGCAGCGTTGAAGAGGGTCCAGGGAATGAAGCTTTCTTT.

This chain links TRBV18 with TRBJ1-4, with no clear D. Trimming pared 3 bases from V and 5 bases from J, leaving 13 bases between. Germline-derived CDR1 and CDR2 are KGHSH and LQKENI. The CDR3 runs to 15 residues. The CDR3 sequence: CASSPSLQANEKLFF. Written as DNA, the CDR3 is TGTGCCAGCTCACCGAGCCTCCAAGCGAATGAAAAACTGTTTTTT.

The rearrangement links TRBV29-1 to TRBJ2-5; maybe TRBD1 (6 bases). V was pared by 6 bases and J by 5 bases, with 16 bases between. The CDR3 loop spans 13 amino acids. CDR1 is SQVTM and CDR2 is ANQGSEA in the germline V gene. CDR3 region: CSVPQGVGETQYF. CDR3 in DNA: TGCAGCGTACCACAGGGAGTAGGGGAGACCCAGTACTTC. The entire variable domain, with the rest obtained from reference TRBV29-1 and TRBJ2-5, is as follows: SAVISQKPSRDICQRGTSLTIQCQVDSQVTMMFWYRQQPGQSLTLIATANQGSEATYESGFVIDKFPISRPNLTFSTLTVSNMSPEDSSIYLCSVPQGVGETQYFGPGTRLLVL.

This clone was detected a few times. In DNA form, the CDR3 reads TGTGCCAGCTCATACCAGGGTATGAAGGATGAAAAACTGTTTTTT. Its translation is CASSYQGMKDEKLFF. The chain uses TRBV7-9 and TRBJ1-4; TRBD1 is a possible D gene (5 bases). CDR1 is SEHNR, CDR2 FQNEAQ, per germline (reference sequence). The CDR3 consists of 15 residues. The germline V and J ends were trimmed by 8 bases and 6 bases, with 19 bases remaining between them.

The chain carries TRBV29-1 and TRBJ2-5, with D unresolved. The V and J ends lost 4 bases and 2 bases respectively, with 8 bases between them. Germline V lookup: CDR1 SQVTM, CDR2 ANQGSEA. The CDR3 length is 12 residues. The CDR3 here is CSVGAAQETQYF. The CDR3 DNA sequence: TGCAGCGTTGGGGCAGCACAAGAGACCCAGTACTTC.

This clone has a handful of counts. The chain links TRBV10-2 to TRBJ2-5, with D unresolved. This CDR3 contains 11 residues. The germline gives CDR1 WSHSY, CDR2 SAAADI. V was pared by 6 bases and J by 5 bases, with 7 bases between. CDR3 sequence reads: CASRSVETQYF. In DNA, the CDR3 is TGCGCCAGCAGGTCGGTGGAGACCCAGTACTTC.

The rearrangement uses TRBV19 and TRBJ1-1, with a possible D match to TRBD1 (5 bases). Germline loops: CDR1 LNHDA, CDR2 SQIVND (reference sequence). Trimming cost V 8 bases and J 6 bases, with 19 bases left between them. The CDR3 consists of 14 residues. CDR3 protein: CASSITNRGPEAFF. The CDR3 nucleotides are TGTGCCAGTTCGATCACAAATAGGGGCCCTGAAGCTTTCTTT.

V gene TRBV18 combines with J gene TRBJ2-1; TRBD2 might be the D (5 bases). Germline-derived CDR1 and CDR2 are KGHSH and LQKENI. Trimming pared 5 bases from V and 0 bases from J, leaving 14 bases between. The CDR3 runs 16 residues. DNA for the CDR3: TGTGCCAGCTCAACCCAGACTACTAGCTCCTACAATGAGCAGTTCTTC. Encoded protein: CASSTQTTSSYNEQFF.